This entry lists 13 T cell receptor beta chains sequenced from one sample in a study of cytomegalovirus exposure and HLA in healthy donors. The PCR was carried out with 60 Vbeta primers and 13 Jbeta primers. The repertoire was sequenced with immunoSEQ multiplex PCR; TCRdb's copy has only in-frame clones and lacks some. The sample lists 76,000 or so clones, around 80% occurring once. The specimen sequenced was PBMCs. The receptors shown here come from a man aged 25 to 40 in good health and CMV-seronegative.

This CDR3 reads CAWTQSGEQFF. The DNA for the CDR3 is TGTGCCTGGACTCAGTCGGGTGAGCAGTTCTTC. This chain joins TRBV30 and TRBJ2-1; D not resolved. This CDR3 is 11 amino acids long. V lost 4 bases, J lost 9 bases, and 10 bases lay in between. Germline V CDR1 and CDR2: GTSNPN, SVGIG (reference sequence).

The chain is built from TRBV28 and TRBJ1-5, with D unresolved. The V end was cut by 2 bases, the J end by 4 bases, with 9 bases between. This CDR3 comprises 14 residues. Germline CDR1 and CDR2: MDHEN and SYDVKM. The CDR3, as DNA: TGTGCCAGCAGTTTACATTCGGGGAATCAGCCCCAGCATTTT. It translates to CASSLHSGNQPQHF.

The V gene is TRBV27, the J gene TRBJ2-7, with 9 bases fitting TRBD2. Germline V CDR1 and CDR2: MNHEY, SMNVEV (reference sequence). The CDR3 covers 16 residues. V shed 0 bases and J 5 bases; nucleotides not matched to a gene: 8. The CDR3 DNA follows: TGTGCCAGCAGTTTATCTAGCGGGAGTCCCCGTCACGAGCAGTACTTC. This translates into CASSLSSGSPRHEQYF.

CDR3 DNA: TGTGCCAGCAGCGGGACAGGGAACTATGGCTACACCTTC. As protein: CASSGTGNYGYTF. The chain recombines TRBV25-1 with TRBJ1-2; 9 positions agree with TRBD1. Looked up from germline, CDR1 is MGHDK and CDR2 is SYGVNS. The CDR3 loop spans 13 amino acids. V lost 6 bases, J lost 2 bases, and 1 base stayed unmatched.

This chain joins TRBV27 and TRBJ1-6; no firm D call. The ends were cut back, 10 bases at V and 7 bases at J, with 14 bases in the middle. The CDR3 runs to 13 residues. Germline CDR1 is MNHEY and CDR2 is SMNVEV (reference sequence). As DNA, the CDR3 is TGTGCCACCCATGGACTGCAGAATTCACCCCTCCACTTT. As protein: CATHGLQNSPLHF.

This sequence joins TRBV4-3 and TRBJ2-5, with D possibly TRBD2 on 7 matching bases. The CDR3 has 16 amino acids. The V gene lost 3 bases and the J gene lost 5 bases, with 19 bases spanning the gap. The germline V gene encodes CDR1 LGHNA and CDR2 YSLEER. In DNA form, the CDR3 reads TGCGCCAGCAGCCAGGATGGGAGGGGCCAGGGGGAGACCCAGTACTTC. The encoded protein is CASSQDGRGQGETQYF.

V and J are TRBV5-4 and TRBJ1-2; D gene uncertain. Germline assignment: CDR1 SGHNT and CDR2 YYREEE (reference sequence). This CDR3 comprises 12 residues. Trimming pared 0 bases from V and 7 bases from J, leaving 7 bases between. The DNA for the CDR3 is TGTGCCAGCAGCTTGGAGCAGCGTGGCTACACCTTC. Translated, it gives CASSLEQRGYTF.

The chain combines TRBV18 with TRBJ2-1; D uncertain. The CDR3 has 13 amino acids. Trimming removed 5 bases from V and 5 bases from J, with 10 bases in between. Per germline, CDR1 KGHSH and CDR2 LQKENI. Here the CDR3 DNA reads TGTGCCAGCTCAGGGCAGCCAAACAATGAGCAGTTCTTC. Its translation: CASSGQPNNEQFF.

Here the CDR3 reads CATSRDRTGGNTIYF. In DNA form, the CDR3 reads TGTGCCACCAGCAGAGATCGGACAGGCGGAAACACCATATATTTT. The chain couples TRBV15 to TRBJ1-3; TRBD1 agrees at 7 bases. J gave up 4 bases and V 0 bases, and 3 bases lay outside the gene matches. CDR3 length: 15 residues. The germline V gene has CDR1 LNHNV and CDR2 YYDKDF (reference sequence).

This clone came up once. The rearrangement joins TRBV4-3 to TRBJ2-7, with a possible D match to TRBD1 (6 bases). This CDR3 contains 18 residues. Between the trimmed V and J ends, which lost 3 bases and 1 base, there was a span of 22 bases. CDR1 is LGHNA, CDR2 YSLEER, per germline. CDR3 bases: TGCGCCAGCAGCCAGGCACACGACAGGTTTGCATTGTCCTACGAGCAGTACTTC. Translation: CASSQAHDRFALSYEQYF.

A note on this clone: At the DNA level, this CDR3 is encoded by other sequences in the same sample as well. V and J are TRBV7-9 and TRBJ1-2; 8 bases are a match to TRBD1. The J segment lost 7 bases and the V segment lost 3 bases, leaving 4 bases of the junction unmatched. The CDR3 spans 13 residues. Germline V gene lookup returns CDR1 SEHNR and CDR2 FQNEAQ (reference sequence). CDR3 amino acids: CASSLTGVSGYTF. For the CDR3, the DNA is TGTGCCAGCAGCTTGACAGGGGTTTCTGGCTACACCTTC.

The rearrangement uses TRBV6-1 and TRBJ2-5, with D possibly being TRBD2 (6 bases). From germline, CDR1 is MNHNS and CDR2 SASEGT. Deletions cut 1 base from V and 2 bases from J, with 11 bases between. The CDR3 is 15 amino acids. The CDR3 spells CASSEGGAGQETQYF. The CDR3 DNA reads TGTGCCAGCAGTGAAGGCGGGGCGGGGCAAGAGACCCAGTACTTC.

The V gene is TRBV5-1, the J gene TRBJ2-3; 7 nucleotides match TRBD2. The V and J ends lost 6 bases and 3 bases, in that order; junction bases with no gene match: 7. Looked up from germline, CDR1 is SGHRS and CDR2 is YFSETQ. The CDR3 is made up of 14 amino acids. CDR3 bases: TGCGCCAGCACGGGCGGGAGATTAACAGATACGCAGTATTTT. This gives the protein CASTGGRLTDTQYF. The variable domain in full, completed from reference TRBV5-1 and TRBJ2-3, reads KAGVTQTPRYLIKTRGQQVTLSCSPISGHRSVSWYQQTPGQGLQFLFEYFSETQRNKGNFPGRFSGRQFSNSRSEMNVSTLELGDSALYLCASTGGRLTDTQYFGPGTRLTVL.